These 30 T cell receptor beta chains came from one sample sequenced in a study of regulatory T cells in long-lasting Graves disease. Time point reported: newly diagnosed GD, antithyroid drugs for less than 3 months. Extracted PBMC RNA gave rise to the TCR library. Building the TCR beta libraries relied on iRepertoire HTBI primers, and CDR3 regions underwent Arm-PCR. MiXCR, run by TCRdb on the multiplex PCR reads, gives a single entry per CDR3 protein. The data contain some 230,000 distinct CDR3 sequences, about 16% of them singletons. The input for sequencing was peripheral blood mononuclear cells (PBMCs), taken at new diagnosis, from a patient treated with antithyroid drugs. These receptor sequences come from a female donor with Graves disease.

This clonotype has ten or more counts. The chain links TRBV30 to TRBJ2-4, with D possibly TRBD1 on 6 matching bases. Germline assignment: CDR1 GTSNPN and CDR2 SVGIG (reference sequence). This CDR3 region has 13 residues. The ends were cut back, 5 bases at V and 2 bases at J, with 10 bases in the middle. The CDR3: CAWSGESKNIQYF. CDR3 nucleotides: TGTGCCTGGTCAGGGGAGTCCAAAAACATTCAGTACTTC.

At least ten counts were recorded for this clonotype. The rearrangement joins TRBV12-3 or TRBV12-4 to TRBJ1-1; possible D gene TRBD1, 6 bases. Trimming stripped 7 bases from V and 11 bases from J, with 17 bases between. The CDR3 contains 12 residues. The CDR3 DNA sequence: TGTGCCAGCAACTGGGGTCAGGGGCCGGCTTTCTTT. It yields the protein CASNWGQGPAFF.

This clonotype was detected ten times or more. The genes are TRBV19 and TRBJ2-3; 9 positions match TRBD2. Trimming removed 4 bases from V and 6 bases from J; junction bases left unmatched: 14. Germline CDR1 and CDR2: LNHDA and SQIVND (reference sequence). CDR3 length: 17 residues. CDR3 amino acids: CASSTYSLAGEGDTQYF. The CDR3 DNA reads TGTGCCAGTAGTACGTATTCTTTAGCGGGAGAGGGCGATACGCAGTATTTT.

This clonotype came up many times. The chain combines TRBV20-1 with TRBJ2-1; TRBD2 matches at 10 bases. The J segment lost 4 bases and the V segment lost 0 bases, leaving 12 bases of the junction unmatched. The CDR3 covers 18 residues. CDR1 DFQATT and CDR2 SNEGSKA come from the germline V gene (reference sequence). For the CDR3, the DNA is TGCAGTGCTAGAGATGAGGCTAGCGGGAGTAACGGGTACAATGAGCAGTTCTTC. As protein: CSARDEASGSNGYNEQFF.

The rearrangement uses TRBV25-1 and TRBJ2-3; D ambiguous. The germline CDR1 and CDR2 sequences are MGHDK and SYGVNS. The CDR3 has 12 amino acids. V was trimmed by 5 bases and J by 6 bases, leaving 9 bases between them. DNA of the CDR3: TGTGCCAGCAGTTCCTTCGGGGATACGCAGTATTTT. This codes for CASSSFGDTQYF.

This clonotype was seen repeatedly, ten times or more. The CDR3 spells CATRDPGLTDTQYF. For the CDR3, the DNA is TGTGCCACCAGGGATCCCGGGCTCACAGATACGCAGTATTTT. This chain connects TRBV24-1 to TRBJ2-3; D gene unclear. The CDR3 sequence is 14 residues long. CDR1 and CDR2 (germline): KGHDR, SFDVKD. Trimming removed 7 bases from V and 2 bases from J, with 12 bases in between.

This clonotype was observed at least ten times. The rearrangement joins TRBV7-3 to TRBJ2-3; 8 bases match TRBD2. V lost 2 bases, J lost 4 bases, and 5 bases stayed unmatched. Per germline, CDR1 SGHTA and CDR2 FQGTGA. This CDR3 is 15 amino acids long. The DNA of the CDR3 is TGTGCCAGCAGCTTAGTTGGCGGGAGGTCAGATACGCAGTATTTT. The encoded protein is CASSLVGGRSDTQYF.

This clonotype was counted at least ten times. This chain joins TRBV19 and TRBJ1-1, with D possibly being TRBD1 (6 bases). Per germline, CDR1 LNHDA and CDR2 SQIVND (reference sequence). The CDR3 spans 14 residues. V was pared by 7 bases and J by 5 bases, with 17 bases between. The CDR3 coding sequence is TGTGCCAGTACCGATGTCGGGGGCTTGACTGAAGCTTTCTTT. Its protein product is CASTDVGGLTEAFF.

The chain combines TRBV6-1 with TRBJ1-2; D not resolved. Trimming removed 0 bases from V and 5 bases from J, with 16 bases in between. From germline, CDR1 is MNHNS and CDR2 SASEGT. The CDR3 consists of 16 residues. This chain's CDR3 is CASSEAGTALGYGYTF. The CDR3 nucleotides are TGTGCCAGCAGTGAAGCCGGCACGGCCCTAGGGTATGGCTACACCTTC.

As for this clonotype: No conserved phenylalanine or tryptophan is present at the end of the CDR3, so a read error is the likely explanation. The CDR3 sequence is CASTMRELETQYS. CDR3 sequence (DNA): TGTGCCAGCACTATGAGGGAACTAGAGACCCAGTACTCC. The V call is TRBV6-1, the J call TRBJ2-5; maybe TRBD2 (5 bases). CDR3 length: 13 amino acids. Between the trimmed V and J ends, which lost 7 bases and 4 bases, there was a span of 13 bases. CDR1 and CDR2 from the germline V gene are MNHNS and SASEGT.

This clonotype was observed at least ten times. J is TRBJ1-6 and V is TRBV20-1, with 7 nucleotides matching TRBD1. V was pared by 2 bases and J by 0 bases, with 10 bases of the junction left unmatched. The CDR3 length is 18 residues. The germline gives CDR1 DFQATT, CDR2 SNEGSKA (reference sequence). The CDR3 is CSARSLLQGSSYNSPLHF. As DNA, the CDR3 is TGCAGTGCTAGATCCCTCTTACAGGGGAGCTCCTATAATTCACCCCTCCACTTT.

This clonotype showed up many times. The chain recombines TRBV20-1 with TRBJ1-4, with unresolved D. CDR1 and CDR2 (germline): DFQATT, SNEGSKA (reference sequence). The CDR3 has 14 amino acids. Trimming cost V 3 bases and J 4 bases, with 12 bases left between them. This CDR3 is CSASGSRGNEKLFF. In DNA, the CDR3 is TGCAGTGCTAGTGGGTCCCGGGGTAATGAAAAACTGTTTTTT.

The sample holds many counts of this clonotype. The rearrangement joins TRBV28 to TRBJ2-5; D gene ambiguous. The V end was cut by 8 bases, the J end by 3 bases, with 10 bases between. Per the germline V gene, CDR1 is MDHEN and CDR2 is SYDVKM. This CDR3 has 12 residues. As DNA, the CDR3 is TGTGCCAGCGCCCTCGATGAAGAGACCCAGTACTTC. Translated: CASALDEETQYF.

The gene calls are TRBV28 and TRBJ2-7; D tentatively reads TRBD1 or TRBD2 (5 bases each). V was trimmed by 6 bases and J by 2 bases, leaving 14 bases between them. Germline CDR1 is MDHEN and CDR2 is SYDVKM. The CDR3 spans 14 residues. CDR3 amino acids: CASRLRDGPYEQYF. In nucleotides, the CDR3 is TGTGCCAGCAGGCTACGGGACGGGCCCTACGAGCAGTACTTC.

This clonotype appeared many times. The gene calls are TRBV10-3 and TRBJ2-5, with 11 bases that match TRBD2. V gave up 6 bases and J gave up 5 bases; unmatched junction bases: 8. Germline CDR1 reads ENHRY; CDR2 reads SYGVKD. The CDR3 has 15 amino acids. The chain's CDR3 is CAIRPQLAGVETQYF. The CDR3, as DNA: TGTGCCATCAGGCCCCAACTAGCGGGAGTTGAGACCCAGTACTTC.

There are many counts of this clonotype. The rearrangement links TRBV11-2 to TRBJ2-1; 9 bases align to TRBD2. V shed 1 base, J shed 0 bases, and the junction held 10 bases outside the gene matches. CDR3 size: 19 residues. Germline loops: CDR1 SGHAT, CDR2 FQNNGV. The chain's CDR3 is CASSLGSGSALSSYNEQFF. In nucleotides, the CDR3 is TGTGCCAGCAGCTTAGGTAGCGGGAGCGCATTAAGCTCCTACAATGAGCAGTTCTTC.

This rearrangement joins TRBV9 to TRBJ2-7, with TRBD2 identical over 14 bases. V shed 0 bases, J shed 7 bases, and the junction held 6 bases outside the gene matches. Germline V CDR1 and CDR2: SGDLS, YYNGEE. This CDR3 region has 16 residues. CDR3 DNA sequence: TGTGCCAGCAGCGTAGAGGGGACTAGCGGGAGCCGGGAGCAGTACTTC. Its translation is CASSVEGTSGSREQYF.

This clonotype was observed many times. This chain links TRBV11-2 with TRBJ2-3, with D perhaps TRBD1 (6 bases). V was cut by 2 bases and J by 4 bases, with 10 bases left in between. This CDR3 is built from 14 residues. CDR1 and CDR2 from the germline V gene are SGHAT and FQNNGV. CDR3 residues: CASSLPHRADTQYF. The CDR3 nucleotides are TGTGCCAGCAGCTTACCTCACAGGGCAGATACGCAGTATTTT.

This clonotype was counted a single time. This is likely an artifact of a read error, given a far larger clone one base away. The chain employs TRBV19 and TRBJ2-5, with 10 bases fitting TRBD2. Germline loops: CDR1 LNHDA, CDR2 SQIVND (reference sequence). This CDR3 contains 16 residues. In DNA form, the CDR3 reads TGTGCCAGTAGTCTTCTGACTAGCGGGTTCGGCAATGAGCAGTCCTTC. As protein: CASSLLTSGFGNEQSF.

In this sample, this clonotype turned up many times. The chain carries TRBV20-1 and TRBJ2-1, with 11 bases aligning to TRBD2. Per the germline V gene, CDR1 is DFQATT and CDR2 is SNEGSKA (reference sequence). Trimming took 0 bases from V and 6 from J; bases not matched to a gene: 10. CDR3 length: 17 residues. The CDR3 DNA follows: TGCAGTGCTAGAGATCGGGGCCTAGCGGGAGGCGCCAATGAGCAGTTCTTC. Amino acid sequence: CSARDRGLAGGANEQFF.

The table lists this clonotype with many counts. This chain connects TRBV14 to TRBJ2-1, with TRBD1 as a possible D gene (6 bases). Germline V gene data show CDR1 as SGHDN and CDR2 as FVKESK. Trimming shortened V by 0 bases and J by 3 bases, and 15 bases separated the two germline ends. The CDR3 has 17 amino acids. Here the CDR3 reads CASSQDPDRRLYNEQFF. CDR3 DNA: TGTGCCAGCAGCCAAGACCCTGACAGGCGACTCTACAATGAGCAGTTCTTC.

This clonotype has a count of ten or more. J is TRBJ2-5 and V is TRBV18; 8 positions match TRBD1. Germline CDR1 reads KGHSH; CDR2 reads LQKENI. After removal of 3 bases from V and 3 bases from J, the junction contained 3 bases not matched to a gene. CDR3 length equals 14 residues. This chain's CDR3 is CASSPGQAEETQYF. In DNA form, the CDR3 reads TGTGCCAGCTCACCGGGACAGGCTGAAGAGACCCAGTACTTC.

At least ten counts were recorded for this clonotype. The J gene is TRBJ1-6, the V gene TRBV11-3, with D unclear. Trimming took 2 bases from V and 6 from J, leaving 8 bases between them. Germline V gives CDR1 SGHNT, CDR2 YENEEA. CDR3 size: 14 residues. CDR3 in amino acids: CASSLLRFNSPLHF. DNA for the CDR3: TGTGCCAGCAGCTTACTGAGGTTTAATTCACCCCTCCACTTT. Supplemented by reference TRBV11-3 and TRBJ1-6, the full variable domain reads EAGVVQSPRYKIIEKKQPVAFWCNPISGHNTLYWYLQNLGQGPELLIRYENEEAVDDSQLPKDRFSAERLKGVDSTLKIQPAELGDSAVYLCASSLLRFNSPLHFGNGTRLTVT.

Remarks on this clonotype: One base away lies a much larger clone, so this may be a sequencing read error. The CDR3 ends on some other residue instead of the conserved phenylalanine or tryptophan, so this is likely a read error. This chain joins TRBV20-1 and TRBJ2-5, with D maybe TRBD1 (6 bases). Trimming left V 4 bases short and J 5 bases short, with 14 bases between. Germline-derived CDR1 and CDR2 are DFQATT and SNEGSKA (reference sequence). The CDR3 spans 13 residues. This CDR3 is CSATPGAGETQYL. CDR3 DNA: TGCAGTGCTACTCCAGGGGCAGGGGAGACCCAGTACCTC.

The chain joins TRBV2 to TRBJ2-7, with D possibly being TRBD2 (5 bases). The ends were cut back, 1 base at V and 4 bases at J, with 8 bases in the middle. Germline CDR1 is SNHLY and CDR2 is FYNNEI. The CDR3 extends over 13 amino acids. The CDR3 loop is CASSEVRGYEQYF. In DNA form, the CDR3 reads TGTGCCAGCAGTGAAGTCCGGGGATACGAGCAGTACTTC.

There are many counts of this clonotype. The V call is TRBV24-1, the J call TRBJ2-1; a possible D gene is TRBD1 (6 bases). CDR3 size: 15 residues. Trimming took off 7 bases at V and 4 bases at J, with 16 bases between the two ends. Germline V gene sequence: CDR1 KGHDR, CDR2 SFDVKD. The CDR3 protein is CATSPHGTYYNEQFF. The CDR3 coding sequence is TGTGCCACCAGCCCCCACGGGACATATTACAATGAGCAGTTCTTC.

This clonotype was observed at least ten times. The CDR3 reads CASSLAPPGLAGVSETQYF. In DNA, the CDR3 is TGTGCCAGCAGTTTAGCCCCCCCGGGACTAGCGGGAGTCAGTGAGACCCAGTACTTC. The chain joins TRBV28 to TRBJ2-5, with 14 positions matching TRBD2. V was clipped by 2 bases and J by 5 bases; unmatched bases: 13. The CDR3 sequence is 19 residues long. Germline CDR1 reads MDHEN; CDR2 reads SYDVKM.

This clonotype has a count of ten or more. The CDR3 DNA sequence: TGCAGTGTCCTAGCGGACAGCTCCTACGAGCAGTACTTC. Its protein is CSVLADSSYEQYF. The chain recombines TRBV20-1 with TRBJ2-7, with a tentative D call TRBD2 (7 bases). The CDR3 loop spans 13 amino acids. Trimming took 7 bases from V and 0 from J, leaving 13 bases between them. Looked up from germline, CDR1 is DFQATT and CDR2 is SNEGSKA (reference sequence).

This clonotype appeared many times. The rearrangement links TRBV18 to TRBJ1-1, with D unclear. The CDR3 has 14 amino acids. CDR1 is KGHSH and CDR2 is LQKENI in the germline V gene. Trimming pared 2 bases from V and 3 bases from J, leaving 10 bases between. The CDR3 spells CASSPSRVYTEAFF. DNA of the CDR3: TGTGCCAGCTCACCATCACGAGTTTACACTGAAGCTTTCTTT.

This clonotype was detected only a few times. Being one base from a much bigger clone, this may be a read error. The genes are TRBV7-2 and TRBJ2-7; D gene ambiguous. There are 14 residues in the CDR3. Germline V gene sequence: CDR1 SGHTA, CDR2 FQGNSA. In nucleotides, the CDR3 is TGTGCCAGCGGCTTAGACGGCTTCACCTACGAGCAGTACTTC. This gives the protein CASGLDGFTYEQYF. The full variable domain, in which reference TRBV7-2 and TRBJ2-7 provide the parts outside the CDR3, is GAGVSQSPSNKVTEKGKDVELRCDPISGHTALYWYRQSLGQGLEFLIYFQGNSAPDKSGLPSDRFSAERTGGSVSTLTIQRTQQEDSAVYLCASGLDGFTYEQYFGPGTRLTVT.